This T cell receptor beta chain was profiled in a study of breast tumors, draining lymph nodes, adjacent tissues. TCRdb processed the multiplex PCR reads anew with MiXCR; each CDR3 protein has one entry. The sample consists of under 250,000 distinct CDR3 sequences, approximately 31% of them appearing once. The lymph nodes were axillary draining lymph nodes from breast cancer patients. Regarding the study as a whole: Tumors had less TCR diversity than lymph nodes, more than nontumor tissue. Tumor T cell lymph node origin was a supported hypothesis, not proven.

This clonotype was seen many times. Its specificity is not known. Sequencing was performed on axillary lymph node tissue. The receptor's source is a female donor with breast cancer. Some clones in this sample may be carry-over from other donors' samples.

The CDR3 sequence is CASRAGLASEQYF. In DNA, the CDR3 is TGTGCCAGCAGAGCGGGACTAGCGAGCGAGCAGTACTTC. The chain combines TRBV6-5 with TRBJ2-7; 10 nucleotides agree with TRBD2. Germline trimming cut 6 bases from V and 6 bases from J; bases unmatched to any gene: 5. The germline gives CDR1 MNHEY, CDR2 SVGAGI. CDR3 length equals 13 residues.